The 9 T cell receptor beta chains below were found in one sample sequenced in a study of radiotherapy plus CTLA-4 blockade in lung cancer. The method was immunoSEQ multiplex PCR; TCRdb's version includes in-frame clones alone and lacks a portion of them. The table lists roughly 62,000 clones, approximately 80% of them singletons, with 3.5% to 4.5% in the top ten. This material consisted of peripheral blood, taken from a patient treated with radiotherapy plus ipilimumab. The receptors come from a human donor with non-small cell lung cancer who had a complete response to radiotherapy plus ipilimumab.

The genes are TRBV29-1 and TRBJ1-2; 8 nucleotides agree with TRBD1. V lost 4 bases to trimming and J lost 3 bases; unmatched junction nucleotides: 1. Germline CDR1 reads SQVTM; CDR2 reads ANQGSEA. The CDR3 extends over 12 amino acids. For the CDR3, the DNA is TGCAGCGTTGGGACAGGGTACTATGGCTACACCTTC. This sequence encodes CSVGTGYYGYTF.

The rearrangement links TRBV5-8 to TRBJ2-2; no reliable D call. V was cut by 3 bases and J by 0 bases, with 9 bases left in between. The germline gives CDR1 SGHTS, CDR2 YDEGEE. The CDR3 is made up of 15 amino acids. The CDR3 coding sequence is TGTGCCAGCAGCTGGATGGCCGCGAACACCGGGGAGCTGTTTTTT. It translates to CASSWMAANTGELFF.

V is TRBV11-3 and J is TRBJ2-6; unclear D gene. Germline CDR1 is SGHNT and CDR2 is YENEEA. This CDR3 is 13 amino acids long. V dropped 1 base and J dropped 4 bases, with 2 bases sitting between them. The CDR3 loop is CASSLGGANVLTF. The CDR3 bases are TGTGCCAGCAGCTTAGGGGGGGCCAACGTCCTGACTTTC.

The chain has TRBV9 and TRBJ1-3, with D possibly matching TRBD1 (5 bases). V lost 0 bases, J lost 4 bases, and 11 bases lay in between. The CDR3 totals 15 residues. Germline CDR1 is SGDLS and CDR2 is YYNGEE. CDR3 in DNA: TGTGCCAGCAGCGTAGGGCCGGGGCAGGGAAACACCATATATTTT. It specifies CASSVGPGQGNTIYF. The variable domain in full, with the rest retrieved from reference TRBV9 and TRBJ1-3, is DSGVTQTPKHLITATGQRVTLRCSPRSGDLSVYWYQQSLDQGLQFLIQYYNGEERAKGNILERFSAQQFPDLHSELNLSSLELGDSALYFCASSVGPGQGNTIYFGEGSWLTVV.

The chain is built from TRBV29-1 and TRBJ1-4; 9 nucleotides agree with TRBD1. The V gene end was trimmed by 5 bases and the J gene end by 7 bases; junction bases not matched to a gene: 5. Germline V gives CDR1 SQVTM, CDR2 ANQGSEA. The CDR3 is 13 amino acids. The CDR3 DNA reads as TGCAGCGTTTCACAGGGGGCGCTTGAAAAACTGTTTTTT. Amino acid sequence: CSVSQGALEKLFF.

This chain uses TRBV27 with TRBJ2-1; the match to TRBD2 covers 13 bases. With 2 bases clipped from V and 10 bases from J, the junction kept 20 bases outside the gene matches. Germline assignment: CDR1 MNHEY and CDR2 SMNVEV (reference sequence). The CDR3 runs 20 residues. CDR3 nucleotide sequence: TGTGCCAGCAGTTTAGGGGAGAGATCGGGACTAGCGGGGTTAAAGGGGGAGCAGTTCTTC. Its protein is CASSLGERSGLAGLKGEQFF.

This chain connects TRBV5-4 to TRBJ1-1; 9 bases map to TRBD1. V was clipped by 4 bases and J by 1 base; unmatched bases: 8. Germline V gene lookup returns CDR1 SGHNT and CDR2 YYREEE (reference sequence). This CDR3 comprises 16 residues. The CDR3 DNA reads TGTGCCAGCAGCCGAGATGGGACAGGGAAGAACACTGAAGCTTTCTTT. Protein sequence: CASSRDGTGKNTEAFF. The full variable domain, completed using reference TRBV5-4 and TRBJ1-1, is ETGVTQSPTHLIKTRGQQVTLRCSSQSGHNTVSWYQQALGQGPQFIFQYYREEENGRGNFPPRFSGLQFPNYSSELNVNALELDDSALYLCASSRDGTGKNTEAFFGQGTRLTVV.

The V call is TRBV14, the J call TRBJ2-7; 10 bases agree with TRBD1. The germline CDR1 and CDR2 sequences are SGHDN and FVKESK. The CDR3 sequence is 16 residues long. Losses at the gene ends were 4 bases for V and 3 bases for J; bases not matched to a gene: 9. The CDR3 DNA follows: TGTGCCAGCAGCCGCCTCCGGGACAGGGGTGTCTACGAGCAGTACGTC. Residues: CASSRLRDRGVYEQYV.

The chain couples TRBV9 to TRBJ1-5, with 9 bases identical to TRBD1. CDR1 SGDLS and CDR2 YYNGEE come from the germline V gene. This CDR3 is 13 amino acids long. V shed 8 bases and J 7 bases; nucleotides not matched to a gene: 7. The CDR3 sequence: CASPKQGAQPQHF. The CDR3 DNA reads TGTGCCAGTCCTAAACAGGGGGCCCAGCCCCAGCATTTT.